The rows below give T cell receptor beta chains drawn from one sample of a study of shared clonotypes between healthy human individuals. The assay was immunoSEQ multiplex PCR, and TCRdb's table has in-frame clones only and misses some. This sample has 980,000 or so clones, with around three quarters found just once. The material sequenced was memory CD4+ T cells sorted from blood. The receptors were sampled from a man aged 18 to 35 in good health. Each CDR3 is given with its conserved first and last residue. D genes are given only for firm matches. Size tells how often a clone was seen (once, few, many) or the class of an expanded clone, and some rows leave it out.

. | . | TRBJ2-1 | TRBV7-2 | CASSFLPPLDHNEQFF | TGTGCCAGCAGCTTCTTACCTCCGCTGGATCACAATGAGCAGTTCTTC
TRBD1 | few | TRBJ1-6 | TRBV30 | CAWRLLGTDNSPLHF | TGTGCCTGGAGATTACTGGGGACAGATAATTCACCCCTCCACTTT
. | . | TRBJ2-5 | TRBV20-1 | CSASGQETQYF | TGCAGTGCTAGCGGCCAAGAGACCCAGTACTTC
. | . | TRBJ2-6 | TRBV9 | CASSVVAHGANVLTF | TGTGCCAGCAGCGTAGTAGCCCATGGGGCCAACGTCCTGACTTTC
TRBD2 | once | TRBJ2-5 | TRBV7-8 | CASSSRTSGYQETQYF | TGTGCCAGCAGCTCTCGGACTAGCGGATACCAAGAGACCCAGTACTTC
TRBD2 | . | TRBJ2-3 | TRBV30 | CAWSAGLAGGPGTDMQYF | TGTGCCTGGAGTGCTGGGTTAGCGGGAGGGCCCGGGACAGATATGCAGTATTTT
. | . | TRBJ2-5 | TRBV13 | CASSFHRGGETQYF | TGTGCCAGCAGCTTCCACAGGGGAGGGGAGACCCAGTACTTC
. | . | TRBJ1-1 | TRBV5-1 | CASSLGQRYTEAFF | TGCGCCAGCAGTCTTGGACAGCGGTACACTGAAGCTTTCTTT
. | . | TRBJ1-2 | TRBV5-4 | CASSLGSSAALGYGYTF | TGTGCCAGCAGCTTGGGATCCTCCGCTGCCCTAGGCTATGGCTACACCTTC
TRBD1 | . | TRBJ1-2 | TRBV29-1 | CSVRGQSYGYTF | TGCAGCGTGCGGGGACAGAGCTATGGCTACACCTTC
. | . | TRBJ1-3 | TRBV30 | CAWSVSGNTIYF | TGTGCCTGGAGTGTATCAGGAAACACCATATATTTT
. | . | TRBJ2-5 | TRBV5-1 | CASREWEETQYF | TGCGCCAGCAGGGAGTGGGAGGAGACCCAGTACTTC
. | . | TRBJ2-2 | TRBV10-1 | CASSGNTGELFF | TGCGCCAGCAGTGGTAACACCGGGGAGCTGTTTTTT
. | . | TRBJ2-3 | TRBV11-2 | CASSLAGGKRTDTQYF | TGTGCCAGCAGCTTAGCGGGGGGCAAAAGGACAGATACGCAGTATTTT
. | . | TRBJ1-3 | TRBV28 | CASSLSRGTGNTIYF | TGTGCCAGCAGTTTATCCCGAGGAACTGGAAACACCATATATTTT
. | once | TRBJ1-1 | TRBV10-3 | CAISAGGKNRAEAFF | TGTGCCATCAGTGCGGGAGGGAAAAATAGGGCTGAAGCTTTCTTT
. | . | TRBJ1-5 | TRBV5-3 | CARSPSRWDNQPQHF | TGTGCCAGAAGCCCCTCCAGGTGGGACAATCAGCCCCAGCATTTT
TRBD2 | . | TRBJ2-7 | TRBV28 | CASIPRGLRGEATYEQYF | TGTGCCAGCATACCGAGGGGGTTGCGGGGGGAAGCCACCTACGAGCAGTACTTC
TRBD1 | . | TRBJ2-1 | TRBV4-2 | CASSQDRQGSYNEQFF | TGTGCCAGCAGCCAAGATCGACAGGGGTCCTACAATGAGCAGTTCTTC
TRBD2 | . | TRBJ2-2 | TRBV6-1 | CASSGDSGGLVNTGELFF | TGTGCCAGCAGTGGTGATAGCGGGGGCCTAGTAAACACCGGGGAGCTGTTTTTT
TRBD2 | . | TRBJ2-7 | TRBV11-2 | CASSLEGLAGGQQYF | TGTGCCAGCAGCTTAGAGGGACTAGCTGGCGGGCAGCAGTACTTC
. | once | TRBJ1-3 | TRBV28 | CASSKWDLGLTNTIYF | TGTGCCAGCAGCAAATGGGATCTGGGTCTTACAAACACCATATATTTT
. | few | TRBJ1-2 | TRBV2 | CARTTDYGYTF | TGTGCCAGGACGACAGACTATGGCTACACCTTC
. | . | TRBJ1-1 | TRBV14 | CASSLVQGNTEAFF | TGTGCCAGCAGCCTCGTACAGGGGAACACTGAAGCTTTCTTT
TRBD2 | . | TRBJ2-3 | TRBV30 | CAWSKAGGPGSTDTQYF | TGTGCCTGGAGTAAGGCGGGGGGGCCGGGGAGCACAGATACGCAGTATTTT
. | few | TRBJ2-4 | TRBV6-6 | CASSFRQTSSNIQYF | TGTGCCAGCAGTTTTCGACAGACTAGTTCGAACATTCAGTACTTC
. | once | TRBJ2-3 | TRBV7-2 | CASSTHSGSPRPTDTQYF | TGTGCCAGCAGCACACATTCCGGGTCACCGCGCCCCACAGATACGCAGTATTTT
TRBD1 | . | TRBJ1-6 | TRBV10-2 | CASSGQGINSPLHF | TGCGCCAGCAGTGGACAGGGGATAAATTCACCCCTCCACTTT
. | few | TRBJ2-5 | TRBV18 | CASSPQGMGQETQYF | TGTGCCAGCTCACCACAGGGGATGGGACAAGAGACCCAGTACTTC
. | . | TRBJ2-5 | TRBV21-1 | CASSNRGQETQYF | TGTGCCAGCAGCAACCGGGGACAAGAGACCCAGTACTTC
. | . | TRBJ2-3 | TRBV7-2 | CASSSAGVPTQYF | TGTGCCAGCAGCTCTGCCGGGGTCCCCACGCAGTATTTT
TRBD1 | . | TRBJ1-5 | TRBV7-2 | CASSKQGLVQPQHF | TGTGCCAGCAGTAAACAGGGGTTGGTTCAGCCCCAGCATTTT
. | . | TRBJ2-7 | TRBV5-1 | CASSWDKEQYF | TGCGCCAGCAGCTGGGACAAAGAGCAGTACTTC
. | . | TRBJ1-2 | TRBV19 | CASSVGFNYGYTF | TGTGCCAGTAGTGTCGGGTTTAACTATGGCTACACCTTC
. | . | TRBJ2-1 | TRBV6-6 | CASSKGPSSSEQFF | TGTGCCAGCAGCAAAGGCCCAAGTTCAAGTGAGCAGTTCTTC
. | . | TRBJ1-1 | TRBV9 | CASSVGRSSTEAFF | TGTGCCAGCAGCGTAGGAAGAAGCAGCACTGAAGCTTTCTTT
. | many | TRBJ1-1 | TRBV30 | CAWGGNENTEAFF | TGTGCCTGGGGGGGTAATGAAAACACTGAAGCTTTCTTT
. | . | TRBJ2-5 | TRBV6-5 | CASSYSRLGETQYF | TGTGCCAGCAGTTACTCTAGGCTCGGGGAGACCCAGTACTTC
. | . | TRBJ2-5 | TRBV6-5 | CASSYSGPPAETQYF | TGTGCCAGCAGTTACTCGGGCCCTCCGGCGGAGACCCAGTACTTC
TRBD1 | . | TRBJ1-2 | TRBV6-5 | CATSGQGSGYTF | TGTGCCACTTCGGGACAGGGCTCCGGCTACACCTTC
. | . | TRBJ2-5 | TRBV18 | CASSTIRVERETQYF | TGTGCCAGCTCAACTATCAGGGTCGAGCGAGAGACCCAGTACTTC
. | . | TRBJ1-3 | TRBV5-6 | CASSLSGHGNTIYF | TGTGCCAGCAGCTTGTCAGGGCATGGAAACACCATATATTTT
. | . | TRBJ2-4 | TRBV5-1 | CASSLVGGQENIQYF | TGCGCCAGCAGCTTGGTTGGGGGGCAGGAAAACATTCAGTACTTC
. | . | TRBJ1-3 | TRBV6-1 | CASRLGSGNTIYF | TGTGCCAGTCGGCTCGGCTCTGGAAACACCATATATTTT
. | . | TRBJ1-6 | TRBV28 | CASSLTHSPLHF | TGTGCCAGCAGTTTAACCCATTCACCCCTCCACTTT
. | many | TRBJ1-1 | TRBV6-5 | CASRAVGRSTEAFF | TGTGCCAGCAGGGCAGTGGGGAGGAGCACTGAAGCTTTCTTT
. | . | TRBJ1-2 | TRBV5-4 | CASSLMMGAIYTF | TGTGCCAGCAGCTTGATGATGGGGGCGATCTACACCTTC
. | few | TRBJ1-4 | TRBV19 | CASSISTGRELTNEKLFF | TGTGCCAGTAGTATATCCACAGGGAGAGAATTAACTAATGAAAAACTGTTTTTT
. | once | TRBJ1-2 | TRBV9 | CASSPLSEYGYTF | TGTGCCAGCAGCCCCCTCTCCGAGTATGGCTACACCTTC
TRBD1 | . | TRBJ2-1 | TRBV11-3 | CASSLQGAGYNEQFF | TGTGCCAGCAGCCTCCAGGGGGCAGGTTACAATGAGCAGTTCTTC
. | . | TRBJ2-2 | TRBV9 | CASQGYGELFF | TGTGCCAGCCAGGGTTACGGGGAGCTGTTTTTT
. | . | TRBJ1-2 | TRBV5-1 | CASSDGGATFYGYTF | TGCGCCAGCAGCGATGGCGGGGCGACTTTCTATGGCTACACCTTC
TRBD1 | . | TRBJ2-2 | TRBV29-1 | CSVEKQGPGTGELFF | TGCAGCGTTGAGAAACAGGGGCCGGGCACCGGGGAGCTGTTTTTT
. | . | TRBJ1-1 | TRBV5-6 | CASSIQGGNTEAFF | TGTGCCAGCAGCATACAGGGAGGAAACACTGAAGCTTTCTTT
. | once | TRBJ2-1 | TRBV7-8 | CASSLTSWGNEQFF | TGTGCCAGCAGCTTAACCAGCTGGGGCAATGAGCAGTTCTTC